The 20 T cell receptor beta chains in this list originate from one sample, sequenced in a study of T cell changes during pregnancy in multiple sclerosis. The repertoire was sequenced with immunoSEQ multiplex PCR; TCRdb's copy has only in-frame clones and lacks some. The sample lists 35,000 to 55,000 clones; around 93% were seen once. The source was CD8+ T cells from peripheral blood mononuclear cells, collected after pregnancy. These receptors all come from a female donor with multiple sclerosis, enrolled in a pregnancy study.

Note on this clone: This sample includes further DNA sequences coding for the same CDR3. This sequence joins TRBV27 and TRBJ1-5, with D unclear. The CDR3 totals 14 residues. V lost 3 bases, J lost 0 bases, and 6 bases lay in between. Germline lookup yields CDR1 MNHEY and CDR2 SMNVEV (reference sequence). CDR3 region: CASSFGGSNQPQHF. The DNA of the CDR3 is TGTGCCAGCAGTTTCGGTGGTAGCAATCAGCCCCAGCATTTT.

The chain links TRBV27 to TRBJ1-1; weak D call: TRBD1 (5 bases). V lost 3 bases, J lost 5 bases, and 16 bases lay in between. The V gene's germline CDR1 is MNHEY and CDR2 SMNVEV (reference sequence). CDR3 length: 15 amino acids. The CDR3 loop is CASSFSHTGHTEAFF. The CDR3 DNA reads TGTGCCAGCAGTTTCTCCCACACAGGTCATACTGAAGCTTTCTTT.

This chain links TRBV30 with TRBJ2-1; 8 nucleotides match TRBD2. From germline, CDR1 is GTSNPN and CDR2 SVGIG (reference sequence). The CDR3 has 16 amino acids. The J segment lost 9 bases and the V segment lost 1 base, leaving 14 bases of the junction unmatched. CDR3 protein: CAWSDFEREIDAEQFF. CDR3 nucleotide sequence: TGTGCCTGGAGTGACTTTGAGCGGGAGATAGATGCTGAGCAGTTCTTC.

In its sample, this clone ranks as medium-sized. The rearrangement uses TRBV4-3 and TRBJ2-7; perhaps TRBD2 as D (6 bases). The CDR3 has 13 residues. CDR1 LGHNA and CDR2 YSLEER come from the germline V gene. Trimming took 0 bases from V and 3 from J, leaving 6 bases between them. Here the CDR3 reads CASSQDSGYEQYF. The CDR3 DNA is TGCGCCAGCAGCCAAGATAGCGGCTACGAGCAGTACTTC.

CDR3 nucleotides: TGTGCCAGCAGCGTAGAGGGGACACGGTACAATGAGCAGTTCTTC. Protein sequence: CASSVEGTRYNEQFF. The rearrangement links TRBV9 to TRBJ2-1, with D possibly TRBD1 on 6 matching bases. The V gene's germline CDR1 is SGDLS and CDR2 YYNGEE. The ends were cut back, 0 bases at V and 4 bases at J, with 11 bases in the middle. The CDR3 sequence is 15 residues long.

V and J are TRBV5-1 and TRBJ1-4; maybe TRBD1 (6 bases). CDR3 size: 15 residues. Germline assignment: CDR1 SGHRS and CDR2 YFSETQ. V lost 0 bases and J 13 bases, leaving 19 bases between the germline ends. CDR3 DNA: TGCGCCAGCAGCTTGGACCAGGGGACGGATGTGGGACTGTTTTTT. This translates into CASSLDQGTDVGLFF.

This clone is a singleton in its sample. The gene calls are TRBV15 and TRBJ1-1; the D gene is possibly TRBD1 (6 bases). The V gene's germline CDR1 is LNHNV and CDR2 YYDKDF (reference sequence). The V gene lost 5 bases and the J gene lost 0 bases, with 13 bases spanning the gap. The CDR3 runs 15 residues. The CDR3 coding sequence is TGTGCCACCAGCGAGTTGACAGGTATGAACACTGAAGCTTTCTTT. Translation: CATSELTGMNTEAFF.

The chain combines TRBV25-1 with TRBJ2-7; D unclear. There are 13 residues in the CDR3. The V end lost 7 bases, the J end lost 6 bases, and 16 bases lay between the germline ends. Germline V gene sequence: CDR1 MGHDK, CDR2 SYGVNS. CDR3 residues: CASTPPASSEQYF. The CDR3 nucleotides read TGTGCCAGCACCCCTCCAGCCTCTAGCGAGCAGTACTTC.

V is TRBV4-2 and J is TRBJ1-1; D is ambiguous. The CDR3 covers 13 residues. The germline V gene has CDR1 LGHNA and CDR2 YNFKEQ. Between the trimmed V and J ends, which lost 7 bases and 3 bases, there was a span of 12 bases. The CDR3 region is CASTLAPYTEAFF. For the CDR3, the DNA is TGTGCCAGCACCCTGGCCCCTTACACTGAAGCTTTCTTT.

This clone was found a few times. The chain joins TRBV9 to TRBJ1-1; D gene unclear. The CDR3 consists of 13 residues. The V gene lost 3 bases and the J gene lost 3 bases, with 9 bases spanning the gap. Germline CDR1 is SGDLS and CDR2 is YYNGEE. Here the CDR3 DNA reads TGTGCCAGCAGCGACCCTAGCCACACTGAAGCTTTCTTT. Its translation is CASSDPSHTEAFF.

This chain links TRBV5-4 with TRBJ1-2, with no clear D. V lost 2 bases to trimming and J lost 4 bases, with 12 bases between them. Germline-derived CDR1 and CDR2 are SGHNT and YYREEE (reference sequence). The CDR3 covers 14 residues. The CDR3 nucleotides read TGTGCCAGCAGCTTCCTAGAATTGGCCTATGGCTACACCTTC. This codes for CASSFLELAYGYTF.

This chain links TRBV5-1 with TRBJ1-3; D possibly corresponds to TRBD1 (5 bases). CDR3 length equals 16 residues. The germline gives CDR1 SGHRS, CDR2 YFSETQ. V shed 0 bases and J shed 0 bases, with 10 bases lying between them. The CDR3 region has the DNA TGCGCCAGCAGCTTGGGACAGAGAAGCTCTGGAAACACCATATATTTT. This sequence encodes CASSLGQRSSGNTIYF.

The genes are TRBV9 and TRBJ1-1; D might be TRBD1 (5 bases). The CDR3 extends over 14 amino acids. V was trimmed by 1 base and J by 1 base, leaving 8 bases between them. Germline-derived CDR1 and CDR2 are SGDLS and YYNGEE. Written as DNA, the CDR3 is TGTGCCAGCAGCGTAAGGGGCGAGAACACTGAAGCTTTCTTT. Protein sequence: CASSVRGENTEAFF.

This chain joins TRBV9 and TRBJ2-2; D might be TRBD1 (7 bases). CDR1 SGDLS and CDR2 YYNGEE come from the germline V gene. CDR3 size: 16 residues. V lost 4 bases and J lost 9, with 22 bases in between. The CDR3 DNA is TGTGCCAGCAGCCCCGCCGCGGGACAGAGCTCCCGGGAGCTGTTTTTT. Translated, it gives CASSPAAGQSSRELFF. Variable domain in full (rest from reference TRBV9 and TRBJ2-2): DSGVTQTPKHLITATGQRVTLRCSPRSGDLSVYWYQQSLDQGLQFLIQYYNGEERAKGNILERFSAQQFPDLHSELNLSSLELGDSALYFCASSPAAGQSSRELFFGEGSRLTVL.

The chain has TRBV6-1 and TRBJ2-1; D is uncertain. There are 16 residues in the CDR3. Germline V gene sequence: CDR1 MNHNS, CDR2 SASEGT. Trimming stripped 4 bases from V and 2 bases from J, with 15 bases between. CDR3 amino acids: CASSALGLSPYNEQFF. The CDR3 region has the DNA TGTGCCAGCAGTGCCCTTGGGCTATCTCCCTACAATGAGCAGTTCTTC.

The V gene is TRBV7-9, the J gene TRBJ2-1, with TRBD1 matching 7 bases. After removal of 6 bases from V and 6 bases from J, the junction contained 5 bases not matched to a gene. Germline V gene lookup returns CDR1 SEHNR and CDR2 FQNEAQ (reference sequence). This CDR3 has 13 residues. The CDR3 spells CASSSGTVNEQFF. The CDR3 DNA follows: TGTGCCAGCAGTTCCGGGACAGTCAATGAGCAGTTCTTC.

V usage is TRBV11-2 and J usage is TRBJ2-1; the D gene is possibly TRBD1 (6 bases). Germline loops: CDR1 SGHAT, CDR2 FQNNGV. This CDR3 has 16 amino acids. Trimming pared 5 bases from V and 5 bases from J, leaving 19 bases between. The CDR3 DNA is TGTGCCAGCAGCATACTAACAGGGAGTTCCCACAATGAGCAGTTCTTC. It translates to CASSILTGSSHNEQFF.

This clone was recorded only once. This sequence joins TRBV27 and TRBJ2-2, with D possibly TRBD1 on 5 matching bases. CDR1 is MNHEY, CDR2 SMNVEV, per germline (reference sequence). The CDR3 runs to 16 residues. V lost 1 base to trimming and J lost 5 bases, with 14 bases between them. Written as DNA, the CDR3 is TGTGCCAGCAGTTTATTTAGCACAGGCGGAACCGGGGAGCTGTTTTTT. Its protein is CASSLFSTGGTGELFF.

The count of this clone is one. The CDR3 DNA is TGTGCCACCAGCAGCTCAGGGGGCGACGGGAATGAGCAGTTCTTC. It translates to CATSSSGGDGNEQFF. The J gene is TRBJ2-1, the V gene TRBV15; the match to TRBD1 covers 8 bases. The V gene end was trimmed by 3 bases and the J gene end by 7 bases; junction bases not matched to a gene: 8. Germline CDR1 reads LNHNV; CDR2 reads YYDKDF (reference sequence). CDR3 length: 15 amino acids. Complete variable domain (other parts from reference TRBV15 and TRBJ2-1): DAMVIQNPRYQVTQFGKPVTLSCSQTLNHNVMYWYQQKSSQAPKLLFHYYDKDFNNEADTPDNFQSRRPNTSFCFLDIRSPGLGDTAMYLCATSSSGGDGNEQFFGPGTRLTVL.

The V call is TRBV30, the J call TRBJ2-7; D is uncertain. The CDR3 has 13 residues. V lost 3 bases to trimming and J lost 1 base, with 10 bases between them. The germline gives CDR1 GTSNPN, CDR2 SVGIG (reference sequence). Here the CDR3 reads CAWSYFSSYEQYF. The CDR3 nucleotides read TGTGCCTGGAGCTACTTTAGTTCCTACGAGCAGTACTTC.